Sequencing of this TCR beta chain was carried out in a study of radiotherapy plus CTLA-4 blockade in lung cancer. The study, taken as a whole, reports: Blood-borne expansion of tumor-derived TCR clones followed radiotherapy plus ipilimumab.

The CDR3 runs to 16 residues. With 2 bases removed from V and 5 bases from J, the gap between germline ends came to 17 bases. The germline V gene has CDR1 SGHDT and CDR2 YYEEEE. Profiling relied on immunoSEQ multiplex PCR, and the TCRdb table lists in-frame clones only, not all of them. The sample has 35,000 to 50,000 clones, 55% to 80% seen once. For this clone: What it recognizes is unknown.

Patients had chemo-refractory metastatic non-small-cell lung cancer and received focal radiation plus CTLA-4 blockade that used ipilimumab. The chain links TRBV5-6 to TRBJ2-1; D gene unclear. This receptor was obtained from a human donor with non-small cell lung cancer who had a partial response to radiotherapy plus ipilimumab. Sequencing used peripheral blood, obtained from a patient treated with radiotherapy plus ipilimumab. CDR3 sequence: CASSLGSRLNHNEQFF. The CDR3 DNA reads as TGTGCCAGCAGCTTAGGATCGAGACTTAACCACAATGAGCAGTTCTTC.